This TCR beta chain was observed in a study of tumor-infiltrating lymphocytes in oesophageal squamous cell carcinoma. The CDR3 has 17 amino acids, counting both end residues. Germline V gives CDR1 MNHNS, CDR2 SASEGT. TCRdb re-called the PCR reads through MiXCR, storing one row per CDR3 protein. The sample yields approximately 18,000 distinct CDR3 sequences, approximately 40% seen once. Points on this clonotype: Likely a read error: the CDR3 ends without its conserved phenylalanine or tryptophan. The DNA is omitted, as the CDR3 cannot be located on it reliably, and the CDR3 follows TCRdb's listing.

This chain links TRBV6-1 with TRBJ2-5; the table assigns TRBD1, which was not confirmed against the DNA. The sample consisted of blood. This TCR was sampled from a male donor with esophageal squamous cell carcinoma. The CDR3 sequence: CASSETQGNAYGYTFGS.